Below, one T cell receptor beta chain is given with its context. Researchers ran the PCR with 60 Vbeta and 13 Jbeta primers. The protocol was immunoSEQ multiplex PCR, while the TCRdb copy is restricted to in-frame clones and leaves out a portion. The sample lists some 66,000 clones, roughly 80% occurring once. With 3 bases clipped from V and 8 bases from J, the junction kept 5 bases outside the gene matches. This CDR3 comprises 15 residues. The germline V gene has CDR1 SGHRS and CDR2 YFSETQ. This sample was included in a study of cytomegalovirus exposure and HLA in healthy donors. The TCR sequence derives from a man in his 60s in good health and CMV-seropositive. The chain joins TRBV5-1 to TRBJ2-4; the match to TRBD2 covers 13 bases. Input material: PBMCs. The CDR3 protein is CASSSSGTSGDIQYF. In DNA form, the CDR3 reads TGCGCCAGCAGCTCCTCCGGGACTAGCGGGGACATTCAGTACTTC.